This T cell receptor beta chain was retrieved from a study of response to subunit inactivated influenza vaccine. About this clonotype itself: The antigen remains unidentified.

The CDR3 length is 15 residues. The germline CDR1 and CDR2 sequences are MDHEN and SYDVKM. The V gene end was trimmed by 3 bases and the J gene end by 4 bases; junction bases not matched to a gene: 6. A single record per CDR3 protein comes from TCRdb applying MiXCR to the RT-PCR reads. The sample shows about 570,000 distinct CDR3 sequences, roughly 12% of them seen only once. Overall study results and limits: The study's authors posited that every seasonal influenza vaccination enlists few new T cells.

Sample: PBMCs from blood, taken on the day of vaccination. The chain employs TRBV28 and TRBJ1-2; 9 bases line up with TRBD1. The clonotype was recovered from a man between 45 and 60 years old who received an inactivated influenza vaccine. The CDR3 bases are TGTGCCAGCAGTTTCCAGGACAGGGGTGTCTATGGCTACACCTTC. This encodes CASSFQDRGVYGYTF.